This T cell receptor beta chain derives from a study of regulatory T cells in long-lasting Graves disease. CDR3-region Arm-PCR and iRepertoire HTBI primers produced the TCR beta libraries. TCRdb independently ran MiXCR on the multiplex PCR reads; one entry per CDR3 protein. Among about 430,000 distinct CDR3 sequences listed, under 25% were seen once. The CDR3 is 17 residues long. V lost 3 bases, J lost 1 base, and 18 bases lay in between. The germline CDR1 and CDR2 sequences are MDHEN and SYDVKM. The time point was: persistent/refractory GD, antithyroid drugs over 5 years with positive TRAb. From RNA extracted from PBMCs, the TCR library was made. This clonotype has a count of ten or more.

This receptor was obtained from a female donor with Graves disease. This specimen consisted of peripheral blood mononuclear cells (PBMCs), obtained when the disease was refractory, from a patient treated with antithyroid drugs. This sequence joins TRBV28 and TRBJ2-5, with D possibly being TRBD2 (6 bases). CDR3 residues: CASSFFRRRALQETQYF. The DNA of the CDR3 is TGTGCCAGCAGTTTTTTCCGGCGGAGGGCCCTCCAAGAGACCCAGTACTTC.